This record covers a single T cell receptor (beta chain). The antigen is undetermined. The sample comes from a study of cytomegalovirus exposure and HLA in healthy donors. Overall study findings and caveats: Most TCR sequences showed up rarely, but some public TCRs showed up in many donors. When a later analysis compared HLA-associated TCR beta chains with equally common others, the HLA-associated chains turned out to be more clonally expanded and to have lower generation probabilities. Beyond CMV serostatus, there was no information to go on about immune exposure.

Unrecorded immune exposure was likely among donors, who were nominally healthy when sampled. Primers for the PCR totalled 60 Vbeta and 13 Jbeta. Sequencing was performed with immunoSEQ multiplex PCR; in TCRdb, only in-frame clones are kept and a portion is missing. The sample holds roughly 170,000 clones, around 83% seen once. The specimen sequenced was PBMCs. This sequence originates from a man aged 50 to 59 in good health and CMV-seronegative.

The CDR3 DNA reads as TGTGCCTGGAGTGGGAAGGGACTAGCGGGACGTGAGCAGTTCTTC. It codes for CAWSGKGLAGREQFF. J is TRBJ2-1 and V is TRBV30; 13 nucleotides line up with TRBD2. Germline V gene lookup returns CDR1 GTSNPN and CDR2 SVGIG (reference sequence). CDR3 size: 15 residues. V was clipped by 1 base and J by 9 bases; unmatched bases: 6.